A selection of T cell receptor beta chains follows, all from one sample in a study of cytomegalovirus exposure and HLA in healthy donors. Clones were sequenced by immunoSEQ multiplex PCR, and TCRdb holds only the in-frame ones, with some missing. Of approximately 160,000 clones in the sample, 77% were seen once. The sample taken for sequencing was PBMCs. Receptors were obtained from a woman younger than 45 in good health and CMV-seronegative. CDR3s include the opening cysteine and the closing phenylalanine or tryptophan. Fields, in order: D gene, J gene, clone size, V gene, CDR3 DNA, CDR3 protein. A D gene is named only where the DNA matches it firmly. Expanded clones get a size class; other rows say once, few or many, or leave the size out.

NA	TRBJ1-5	NA	TRBV4-2	TGTGCCAGCAGCCAAGGTTCGCTGGGCCGCTTTCAGCCCCAGCATTTT	CASSQGSLGRFQPQHF
NA	TRBJ1-2	NA	TRBV29-1	TGCAGCGTTGCGGGAGACAGCAACTATGGCTACACCTTC	CSVAGDSNYGYTF
TRBD1	TRBJ1-5	NA	TRBV19	TGTGCCAGTAACCCCCCGGGACAGGGGGCGCGGAAATATCAGCCCCAGCATTTT	CASNPPGQGARKYQPQHF
TRBD1	TRBJ2-7	few	TRBV28	TGTGCCAGCAGCCGATACAGGGGAAAGCCTTACGAGCAGTACTTC	CASSRYRGKPYEQYF
TRBD2	TRBJ2-2	few	TRBV27	TGTGCCAGCAGCCGGAGGACTAGCGTCGTCACCGGGGAGCTGTTTTTT	CASSRRTSVVTGELFF
NA	TRBJ2-3	NA	TRBV11-3	TGTGCCAGCAGCTTAATTACGGGATGCACAGATACGCAGTATTTT	CASSLITGCTDTQYF
NA	TRBJ1-1	NA	TRBV11-2	TGTGCCAGCAGCTTAGCAGGGTGGGGCACTGAAGCTTTCTTT	CASSLAGWGTEAFF
NA	TRBJ1-2	NA	TRBV19	TGTGCCAGTAGTTTGACAGGAGGCGGCTACCCCTTC	CASSLTGGGYPF
NA	TRBJ2-1	NA	TRBV9	TGTGCCAGCAGCCTCTATCTAGGGGCCAATGAGCAGTTCTTC	CASSLYLGANEQFF
NA	TRBJ2-7	NA	TRBV5-1	TGCGCCAGCAGCTTTATTGGCGGCCCTAGCGACGAGCAGTACTTC	CASSFIGGPSDEQYF
NA	TRBJ2-7	NA	TRBV6-1	TGTGCCAGCAGTGAAGCCGCCCGGGTAGGATACGAGCAGTACTTC	CASSEAARVGYEQYF
TRBD2	TRBJ2-1	NA	TRBV13	TGTGCCAGCAGCTTACCAGCGGGGGGGCCGCCCTACAATGAGCAGTTCTTC	CASSLPAGGPPYNEQFF
NA	TRBJ2-5	NA	TRBV7-9	TGTGCCAGCAGCTTCCAGGGGGGCGGAGAGACCCAGTACTTC	CASSFQGGGETQYF
NA	TRBJ1-2	NA	TRBV7-8	TGTGCCAGCAGCCCGACAGGAAACCCCCTCCTCTTC	CASSPTGNPLLF
NA	TRBJ1-2	few	TRBV7-9	TGTGCCAGCAGCTTACCCGGGACGGGACACTACACCTTC	CASSLPGTGHYTF
TRBD2	TRBJ2-7	NA	TRBV7-6	TGTGCCAGCAGCTCCGCTACTAGCGTACCAACCTACGAGCAGTACTTC	CASSSATSVPTYEQYF
NA	TRBJ2-3	NA	TRBV7-2	TGTGCCAGCAGCTTAGCGGGAGGCACAGATACGCAGTATTTT	CASSLAGGTDTQYF
NA	TRBJ1-1	NA	TRBV5-6	TGTGCCAGCAGCCTAAACACTGAAGCTTTCTTT	CASSLNTEAFF
TRBD2	TRBJ2-1	NA	TRBV5-4	TGTGCCAGCATCGTGGCGGGAGGCAATGAGCAGTTCTTC	CASIVAGGNEQFF
NA	TRBJ2-1	NA	TRBV30	TGTGCCTGGAGTGGTGTCAACAATGAGCAGTTCTTC	CAWSGVNNEQFF
NA	TRBJ2-7	NA	TRBV5-1	TGCGCCAGCAGCTTGGTGCGGGGATCAGGAGAGCAGTACTTC	CASSLVRGSGEQYF
TRBD1	TRBJ1-2	NA	TRBV29-1	TGCAGCGGTGGGACAGCTAACTATGGCTACACCTTC	CSGGTANYGYTF
TRBD1	TRBJ1-2	NA	TRBV6-1	TGTGCCAGCAGTGAAGCGCAACAGGGGGCAGAGGATGGCTACACCTTC	CASSEAQQGAEDGYTF